This TCR beta chain was profiled in a study of blood T cell repertoires in COVID-19. Study information: Sources were T cells, B-cell-depleted T cells, or PBMCs; the material itself was cDNA or gDNA.

V shed 3 bases, J shed 5 bases, and the junction held 7 bases outside the gene matches. Germline V gene data show CDR1 as LNHDA and CDR2 as SQIVND (reference sequence). CDR3 length: 17 residues. As processed by the authors: For nucleated cells, counts were estimated from reference gene primer amplification. Data came from immunoSEQ multiplex PCR; TCRdb stores just in-frame clones and leaves some out. The D gene and trimming were derived from the DNA, and the V and J assignments and clone size from that table. The sample contains 200,000 to 250,000 clones, 80% to 90% of which appear only once. Cohorts were determined from participant-reported clinical history.

Sequenced sample: PBMCs or T cells enriched from blood (not recorded which). The source is a woman aged 45-60 years with acute COVID-19. The chain joins TRBV19 to TRBJ2-3; 14 bases match TRBD2. This chain's CDR3 is CASSMRLAGGPEDTQYF. Here the CDR3 DNA reads TGTGCCAGTAGTATGCGACTAGCGGGAGGGCCTGAAGATACGCAGTATTTT.